These 2 T cell receptor beta chains were all obtained from the same sample, sequenced in a study of T cells after yellow fever vaccination. Each CDR3 protein is one row after TCRdb ran MiXCR on the 5' RACE reads. The profile shows a few hundred thousand distinct CDR3 sequences, about 5.2% of them singletons. This specimen consisted of CD4+ T cells sorted from PBMCs, obtained on the day of the yellow fever booster vaccination. The receptors come from a man between 18 and 35 years old who received the YFV17D yellow fever vaccine.

This clonotype showed up just a few times. This chain joins TRBV6-1 and TRBJ2-7; a weak D match, TRBD1 (6 bases). Trimming stripped 7 bases from V and 0 bases from J, with 16 bases between. This CDR3 region has 15 residues. Germline lookup yields CDR1 MNHNS and CDR2 SASEGT. This CDR3 reads CASTKGEGASYEQYF. The CDR3, as DNA: TGTGCCAGCACCAAGGGGGAAGGGGCCTCCTACGAGCAGTACTTC.

This clonotype was observed a few times. The chain uses TRBV24-1 and TRBJ2-2, with D perhaps TRBD2 (5 bases). From germline, CDR1 is KGHDR and CDR2 SFDVKD. CDR3 length: 12 residues. V gave up 3 bases and J gave up 7 bases, with 5 bases separating them. The CDR3 region has the DNA TGTGCCACCAGTGATGGGAGCGGGGAGCTGTTTTTT. Protein sequence: CATSDGSGELFF.